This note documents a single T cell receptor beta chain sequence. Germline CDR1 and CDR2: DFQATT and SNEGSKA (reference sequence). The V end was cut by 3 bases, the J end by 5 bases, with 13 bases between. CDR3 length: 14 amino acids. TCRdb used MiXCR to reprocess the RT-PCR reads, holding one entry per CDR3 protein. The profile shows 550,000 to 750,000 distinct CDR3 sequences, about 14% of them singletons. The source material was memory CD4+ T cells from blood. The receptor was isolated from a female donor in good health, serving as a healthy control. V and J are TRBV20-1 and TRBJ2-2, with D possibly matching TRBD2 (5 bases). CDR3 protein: CSASFWERTGELFF. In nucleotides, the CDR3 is TGCAGTGCTAGTTTCTGGGAGAGGACCGGGGAGCTGTTTTTT.